Sequencing of this T cell receptor beta chain was carried out in a study of T cell responses to AZD1222 COVID-19 vaccine. This CDR3 is built from 15 residues. The germline CDR1 and CDR2 sequences are MDHEN and SYDVKM. The germline V and J ends were trimmed by 6 bases and 4 bases, with 18 bases remaining between them. To note about this clone: Antigen specificity is unknown.

Measured with immunoSEQ multiplex PCR; TCRdb has only the in-frame clones, and not every one. The table shows around 170,000 clones, with about 90% occurring only once. Findings and limits, study-wide: Repertoire sampling occurred only after the peak T cell response. Once two AZD1222 doses were given, Spike-specific TCR breadth and depth went up.

The origin of this receptor is an adult who received the AZD1222 COVID-19 vaccine. The material was peripheral blood, obtained 28 days after the second AZD1222 dose. This chain connects TRBV28 to TRBJ2-5, with D perhaps TRBD2 (6 bases). The CDR3 nucleotides read TGTGCCAGCAGCCCCCCCTGGAGGGCCGGAGAGACCCAGTACTTC. It encodes CASSPPWRAGETQYF.